The rows below give T cell receptor beta chains drawn from one sample of a study of blood T cells in healthy people across ages. TCRdb redid the calling of the 5' RACE reads with MiXCR, one entry per CDR3 protein. The data show some 850,000 distinct CDR3 sequences, around a quarter seen once. These sequences were also reported in another study, on T cells of mothers and their children.

The sample taken for sequencing was blood. The receptors were sampled from a boy aged 5 to 17 in good health. CDR3s include the opening cysteine and the closing phenylalanine or tryptophan. D genes are given only for firm matches. Expanded clones get a size class; other rows say once, few or many, or leave the size out.

TRBV28	TRBJ2-7	few	-	CASSDGKNSYEQYF	TGTGCCAGCAGCGACGGAAAGAACTCCTACGAGCAGTACTTC
TRBV27	TRBJ2-7	few	-	CAGSFRVGEQYF	TGTGCCGGCAGTTTTAGGGTTGGAGAGCAGTACTTC
TRBV3-1	TRBJ2-1	many	TRBD1	CASSQGTGGNEQFF	TGTGCCAGCAGCCAGGGCACAGGGGGCAATGAGCAGTTCTTC
TRBV12-3/TRBV12-4	TRBJ2-3	-	TRBD2	CASSLTGTSGVPQYF	TGTGCCAGCAGTTTGACCGGGACTAGCGGAGTTCCGCAGTATTTT
TRBV12-3/TRBV12-4	TRBJ2-7	-	-	CASTYRQKTGEQYF	TGTGCCAGCACATATAGGCAGAAGACGGGCGAGCAGTACTTC
TRBV11-2	TRBJ2-7	-	-	CASSLDPTGSEQYF	TGTGCCAGCAGCTTAGACCCCACAGGGTCCGAGCAGTACTTC
TRBV7-9	TRBJ2-7	few	TRBD1	CVSSRTNLGQGLHEQYF	TGTGTCAGCAGCAGAACCAACCTGGGACAGGGACTACACGAGCAGTACTTC
TRBV12-3/TRBV12-4	TRBJ2-7	few	TRBD2	CASSSPGGGLYEQYF	TGTGCCAGCAGTTCCCCGGGGGGGGGACTCTACGAGCAGTACTTC
TRBV6-5	TRBJ2-7	few	-	CASSLQSPTREQYF	TGTGCCAGCAGTTTACAGAGTCCGACGAGAGAGCAGTACTTC
TRBV25-1	TRBJ2-4	-	-	CASSAGQLDIQYF	TGTGCCAGCAGTGCTGGACAGTTGGACATTCAGTACTTC